This T cell receptor (beta chain) is from a study of cytomegalovirus exposure and HLA in healthy donors. Looking at the study overall: Most donors, 70% to 85% of 398 genotyped, fell in the Caucasian-associated ancestry cluster.

The V segment lost 5 bases and the J segment 4 bases; nucleotides outside the gene matches: 11. Germline CDR1 SEHNR, CDR2 FQNEAQ (reference sequence). The CDR3 consists of 17 residues. Primers for the PCR totalled 60 Vbeta and 13 Jbeta. Measured with immunoSEQ multiplex PCR; TCRdb has only the in-frame clones, and not every one. The sample carries 150,000 to 200,000 clones, around 77% recorded once. General observations from the study: Later analysis demonstrated an association between a missense DCLRE1C variant and TCR beta V- and J-gene trimming.

Comment on this clone: Its antigen is not known.

This rearrangement joins TRBV7-9 to TRBJ2-6; 7 bases map to TRBD1. This clonotype originated in a female donor in good health and CMV-seronegative. The material sequenced was PBMCs. The CDR3 sequence: CASSPGQTPKGANVLTF. CDR3 DNA sequence: TGTGCCAGCAGCCCGGGACAGACCCCAAAGGGGGCCAACGTCCTGACTTTC.